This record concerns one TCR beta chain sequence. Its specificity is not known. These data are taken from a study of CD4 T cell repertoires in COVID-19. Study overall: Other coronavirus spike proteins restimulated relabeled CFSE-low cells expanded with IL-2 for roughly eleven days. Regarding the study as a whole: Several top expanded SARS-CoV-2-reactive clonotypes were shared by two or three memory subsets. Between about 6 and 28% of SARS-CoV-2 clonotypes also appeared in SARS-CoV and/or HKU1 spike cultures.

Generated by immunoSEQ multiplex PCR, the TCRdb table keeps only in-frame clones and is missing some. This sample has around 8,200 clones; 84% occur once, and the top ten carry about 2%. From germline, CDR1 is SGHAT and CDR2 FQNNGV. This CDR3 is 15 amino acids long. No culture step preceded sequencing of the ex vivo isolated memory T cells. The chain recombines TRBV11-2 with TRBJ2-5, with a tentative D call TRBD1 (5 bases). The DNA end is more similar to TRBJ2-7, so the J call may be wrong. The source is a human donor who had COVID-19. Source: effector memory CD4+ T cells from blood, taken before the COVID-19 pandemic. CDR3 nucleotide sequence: TGTGCCAGCAGCTTAGGGGCAGGGAACTACTACGAGCAGTACTTC. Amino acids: CASSLGAGNYYEQYF.